These T cell receptor beta chains were read from a single sample in a study of blood T cell repertoires in COVID-19. The table came from immunoSEQ multiplex PCR; TCRdb's copy has only in-frame clones and leaves some out. The sample lists more than 150,000 clones; about 80% were seen once. Material for sequencing was peripheral blood. The receptors originated from a woman in her seventies with acute or convalescent COVID-19. Each CDR3 is given with its conserved first and last residue. Each record gives: J gene, D gene, V gene, clone size, CDR3 protein, CDR3 DNA. D genes are given only for firm matches. Some rows mark clone size as missing; the rest say once, few, many or name a class of expanded clone.

>TRBJ1-2|.|TRBV6-2/TRBV6-3|.
CASSASAGGEGYTF
TGTGCCAGCAGTGCTTCCGCGGGGGGCGAAGGCTACACCTTC
>TRBJ1-1|.|TRBV9|.
CASSAPATTEAFF
TGTGCCAGCAGCGCCCCGGCGACTACTGAAGCTTTCTTT
>TRBJ1-4|.|TRBV19|.
CASSTRGSSNEKLFF
TGTGCCAGTAGCACACGAGGGAGCTCTAATGAAAAACTGTTTTTT
>TRBJ2-1|.|TRBV2|.
CASSRDSPSNEQFF
TGTGCCAGCAGCCGGGACTCGCCGTCGAATGAGCAGTTCTTC
>TRBJ2-1|TRBD2|TRBV5-1|.
CASDPLAGGGGEQFF
TGCGCCAGCGACCCATTAGCGGGAGGGGGCGGGGAGCAGTTCTTC
>TRBJ1-2|.|TRBV29-1|many
CSVDLARSPYGYTF
TGCAGCGTTGATTTAGCACGCTCCCCCTATGGCTACACCTTC
>TRBJ2-7|.|TRBV5-1|few
CASSLQTSSYEQYF
TGCGCCAGCAGCTTGCAGACTTCCTCCTACGAGCAGTACTTC
>TRBJ2-3|.|TRBV5-1|.
CASSWGGSTDTQYF
TGCGCCAGCAGCTGGGGAGGTAGCACAGATACGCAGTATTTT
>TRBJ1-1|.|TRBV6-1|few
CASSEVYMNTEAFF
TGTGCCAGCAGTGAAGTTTATATGAACACTGAAGCTTTCTTT
>TRBJ2-3|TRBD2|TRBV4-2|.
CASSHDSGRATSTDTQYF
TGTGCCAGCAGCCACGATAGCGGGAGGGCAACTAGCACAGATACGCAGTATTTT
>TRBJ1-1|TRBD1|TRBV11-2|few
CASSLERAGGAFF
TGTGCCAGCAGCTTAGAAAGGGCAGGGGGAGCTTTCTTT
>TRBJ2-4|.|TRBV3-1/TRBV3-2|few
CASSQGLENIQYF
TGTGCCAGCAGCCAAGGGCTGGAAAACATTCAGTACTTC
>TRBJ2-2|.|TRBV19|.
CASSGMRGTGELFF
TGTGCCAGTAGCGGGATGCGAGGCACCGGGGAGCTGTTTTTT
>TRBJ2-1|.|TRBV21-1|few
CASSLLGGLANEQFF
TGTGCCAGCAGCCTCTTGGGTGGGCTAGCCAATGAGCAGTTCTTC
>TRBJ2-1|.|TRBV12-3/TRBV12-4|.
CASSWSRGNEQFF
TGTGCCAGCAGTTGGTCCAGGGGTAATGAGCAGTTCTTC
>TRBJ1-1|.|TRBV27|.
CASSIGGYTEAFF
TGTGCCAGCAGTATAGGAGGGTATACTGAAGCTTTCTTT
>TRBJ2-6|.|TRBV6-6|.
CASSLGGGANVLTF
TGTGCCAGCAGCCTCGGGGGTGGGGCCAACGTCCTGACTTTC
>TRBJ2-1|.|TRBV6-1|.
CASSEILLVEQFF
TGTGCCAGCAGTGAAATCTTACTAGTTGAGCAGTTCTTC
>TRBJ1-6|.|TRBV30|.
CAWSVSGYNSPLHF
TGTGCCTGGAGTGTTTCAGGGTATAATTCACCCCTCCACTTT
>TRBJ2-1|TRBD2|TRBV5-1|.
CASSQDTSGDNEQFF
TGCGCCAGCAGCCAGGACACTAGCGGGGACAATGAGCAGTTCTTC
>TRBJ2-1|.|TRBV29-1|few
CSVKLVNEQFF
TGCAGCGTGAAACTAGTGAATGAGCAGTTCTTC
>TRBJ1-4|.|TRBV29-1|.
CSVEVGEKLFF
TGCAGCGTTGAAGTCGGGGAAAAACTGTTTTTT
>TRBJ1-3|.|TRBV4-1|many
CASTPTQGRWSGNTIYF
TGCGCCAGCACCCCGACCCAGGGCAGGTGGTCGGGAAACACCATATATTTT
>TRBJ2-2|.|TRBV6-6|few
CASSLRMSNTGELFF
TGTGCCAGCAGTTTACGAATGAGTAACACCGGGGAGCTGTTTTTT
>TRBJ2-7|.|TRBV20-1|.
CSASNPGLGSSYEQYF
TGCAGTGCCAGTAACCCGGGACTCGGAAGCTCCTACGAGCAGTACTTC
>TRBJ1-1|.|TRBV7-9|.
CASSFGEDTEAFF
TGTGCCAGCAGCTTTGGGGAGGACACTGAAGCTTTCTTT
>TRBJ2-1|TRBD2|TRBV2|.
CASRDGTSATLYNEQFF
TGTGCCAGCAGGGATGGGACTAGCGCTACCTTATACAATGAGCAGTTCTTC
>TRBJ2-3|.|TRBV24-1|.
CATSASWDTQYF
TGTGCCACCAGTGCGAGCTGGGATACGCAGTATTTT
>TRBJ1-5|.|TRBV19|.
CASRMQGDNQPQHF
TGTGCCAGTAGGATGCAGGGTGACAATCAGCCCCAGCATTTT
>TRBJ2-7|.|TRBV6-5|.
CASSYGQAGYEQYF
TGTGCCAGCAGTTATGGCCAGGCAGGCTACGAGCAGTACTTC
>TRBJ1-1|.|TRBV5-6|.
CASNIKPHPNTEAFF
TGTGCCAGCAACATTAAACCCCATCCGAACACTGAAGCTTTCTTT
>TRBJ1-3|.|TRBV6-6|.
CASSQPLGPAGNTIYF
TGTGCCAGCAGTCAACCCCTGGGGCCGGCTGGAAACACCATATATTTT
>TRBJ2-3|TRBD2|TRBV9|.
CASSLRTSGSSTQYF
TGTGCCAGCAGCCTACGGACTAGCGGGAGCTCTACGCAGTATTTT
>TRBJ2-7|.|TRBV25-1|.
CASSEYGVAKEQYF
TGTGCCAGCAGTGAGTACGGGGTAGCTAAGGAGCAGTACTTC
>TRBJ1-1|.|TRBV6-1|.
CASSERVIGNTEAFF
TGTGCCAGCAGTGAGAGGGTTATAGGGAACACTGAAGCTTTCTTT
>TRBJ2-5|.|TRBV6-1|.
CASSEGLLRDAETQYF
TGTGCCAGCAGTGAAGGCCTTCTGCGGGACGCCGAGACCCAGTACTTC
>TRBJ1-1|.|TRBV5-4|.
CASSGPGSGAFF
TGTGCCAGCAGCGGGCCCGGTAGCGGAGCTTTCTTT
>TRBJ1-2|.|TRBV18|once
CASSPTREANYGYTF
TGTGCCAGCTCACCAACGAGGGAGGCTAACTATGGCTACACCTTC
>TRBJ2-2|.|TRBV2|.
CASSVVPGTPTGELFF
TGTGCCAGCAGTGTAGTTCCCGGGACACCGACCGGGGAGCTGTTTTTT